One sample yielded the 3 T cell receptor beta chains listed below, sequenced in a study of control samples from healthy donors and cancer patients. The assay was immunoSEQ multiplex PCR, and TCRdb's table has in-frame clones only and misses some. Counted here are more than 95,000 clones, over 75% occurring once; the ten biggest clones make up 2.5% to 3.5%. The material sequenced was blood. These receptors were obtained from a man aged 60-69 years in good health.

This chain uses TRBV5-6 with TRBJ2-1; TRBD2 aligns across 7 bases. The CDR3 runs 14 residues. The J segment lost 5 bases and the V segment lost 4 bases, leaving 6 bases of the junction unmatched. The germline V gene encodes CDR1 SGHDT and CDR2 YYEEEE. CDR3 residues: CASSPGGLDNEQFF. The CDR3 DNA is TGTGCCAGCAGCCCCGGGGGGTTGGACAATGAGCAGTTCTTC.

In the case of this clone: No DNA is shown, since the ends of the CDR3 on it are uncertain; the CDR3 is the one TCRdb lists. This chain uses TRBV24-1 with TRBJ1-1; the table's D call, TRBD1, has no DNA check behind it. Inclusive of both ends, the CDR3 amounts to 12 amino acids. Germline V gives CDR1 KGHDR, CDR2 SFDVKD. CDR3 region: CATSFGQGATFF.

This chain connects TRBV28 to TRBJ1-3; D is unclear. Germline CDR1 reads MDHEN; CDR2 reads SYDVKM. Trimming left V 3 bases short and J 0 bases short, with 6 bases between. The CDR3 contains 14 residues. The CDR3 bases are TGTGCCAGCAGTTTCCAGGCCTCTGGAAACACCATATATTTT. Its protein is CASSFQASGNTIYF.